This T cell receptor (beta chain) was sequenced during a study of CD8 T cells in ankylosing spondylitis. Whole-study findings and limits: Reactive arthritis synovial fluid and blood were previously reported to contain some motif variants. Among TCR beta sequences, a motif of under ten highly homologous variants appeared characteristic of ankylosing spondylitis blood. It was reported that disease-linked clones were significantly enriched in matched ankylosing spondylitis synovial fluid.

As the method for making TCR beta libraries, quantitative 5'-RACE with molecular barcodes was used. TCRdb ran MiXCR on the 5' RACE reads and lists one entry per CDR3 protein. The sample carries approximately 300,000 distinct CDR3 sequences, under 25% recorded once. Germline V gene lookup returns CDR1 DFQATT and CDR2 SNEGSKA (reference sequence). The CDR3 loop spans 11 amino acids. The germline V and J ends were trimmed by 1 base and 9 bases, with 7 bases remaining between them. As regards this clonotype: Its antigen is currently unknown.

V and J are TRBV20-1 and TRBJ2-1; weak D call: TRBD1 (6 bases). This TCR derives from a female donor with ankylosing spondylitis or in good health (not recorded which). Source material: blood, either unsorted or a sorted T cell fraction (not recorded which). CDR3 in amino acids: CSARGGLEQFF. The CDR3, as DNA: TGCAGTGCTAGAGGGGGGCTTGAGCAGTTCTTC.